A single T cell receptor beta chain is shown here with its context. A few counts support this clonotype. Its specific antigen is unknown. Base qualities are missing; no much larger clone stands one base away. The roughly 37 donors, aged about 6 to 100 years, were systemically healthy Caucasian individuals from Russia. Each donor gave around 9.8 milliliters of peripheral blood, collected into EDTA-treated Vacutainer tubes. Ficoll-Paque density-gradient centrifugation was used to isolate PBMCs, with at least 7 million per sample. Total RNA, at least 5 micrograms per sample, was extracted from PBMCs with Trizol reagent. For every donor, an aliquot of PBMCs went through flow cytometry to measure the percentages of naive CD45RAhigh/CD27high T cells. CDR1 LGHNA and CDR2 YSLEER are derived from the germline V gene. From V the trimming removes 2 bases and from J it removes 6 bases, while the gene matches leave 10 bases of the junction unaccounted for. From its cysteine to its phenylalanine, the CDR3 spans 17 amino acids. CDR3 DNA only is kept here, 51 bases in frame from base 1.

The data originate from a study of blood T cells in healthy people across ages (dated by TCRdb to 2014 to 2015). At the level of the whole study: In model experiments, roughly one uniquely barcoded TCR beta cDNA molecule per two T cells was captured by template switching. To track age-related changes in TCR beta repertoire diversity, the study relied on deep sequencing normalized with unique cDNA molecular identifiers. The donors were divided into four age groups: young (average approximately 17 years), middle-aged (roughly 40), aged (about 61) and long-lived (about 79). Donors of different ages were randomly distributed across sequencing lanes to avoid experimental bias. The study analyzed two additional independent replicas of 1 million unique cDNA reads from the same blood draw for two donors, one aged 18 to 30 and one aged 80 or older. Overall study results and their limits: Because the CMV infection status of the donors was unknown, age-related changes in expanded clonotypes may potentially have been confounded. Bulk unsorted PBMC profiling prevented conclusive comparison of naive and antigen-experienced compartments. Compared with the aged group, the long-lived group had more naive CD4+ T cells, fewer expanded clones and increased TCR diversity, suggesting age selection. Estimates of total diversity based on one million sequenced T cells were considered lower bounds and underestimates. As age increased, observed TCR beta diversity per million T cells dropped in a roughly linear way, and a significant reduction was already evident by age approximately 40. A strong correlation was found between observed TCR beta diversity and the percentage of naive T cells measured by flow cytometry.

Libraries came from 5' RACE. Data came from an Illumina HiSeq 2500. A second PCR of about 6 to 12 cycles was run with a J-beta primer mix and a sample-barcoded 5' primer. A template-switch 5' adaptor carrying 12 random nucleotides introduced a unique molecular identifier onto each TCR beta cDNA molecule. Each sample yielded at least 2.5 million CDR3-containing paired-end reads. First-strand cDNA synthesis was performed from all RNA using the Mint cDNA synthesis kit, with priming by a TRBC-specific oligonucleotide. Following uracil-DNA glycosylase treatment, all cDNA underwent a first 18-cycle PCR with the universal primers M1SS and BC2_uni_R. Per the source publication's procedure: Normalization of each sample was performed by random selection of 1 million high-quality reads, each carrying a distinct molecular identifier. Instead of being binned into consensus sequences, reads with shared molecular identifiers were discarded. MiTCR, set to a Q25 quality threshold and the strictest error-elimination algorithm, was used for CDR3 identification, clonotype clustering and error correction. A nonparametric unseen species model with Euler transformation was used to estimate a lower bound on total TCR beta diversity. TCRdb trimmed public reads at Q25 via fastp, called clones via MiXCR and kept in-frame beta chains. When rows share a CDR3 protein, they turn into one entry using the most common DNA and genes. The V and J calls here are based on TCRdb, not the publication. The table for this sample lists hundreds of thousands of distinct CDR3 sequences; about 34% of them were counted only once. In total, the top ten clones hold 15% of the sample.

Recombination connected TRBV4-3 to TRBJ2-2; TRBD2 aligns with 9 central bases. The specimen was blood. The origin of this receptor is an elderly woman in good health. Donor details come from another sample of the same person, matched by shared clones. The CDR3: CASSQSQRGAPPGELFF. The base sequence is TGCGCCAGCAGCCAATCTCAGCGGGGGGCCCCACCCGGGGAGCTGTTTTTT.